This TCR beta chain was profiled in a study of circulating and synovial CD4+ cells in juvenile arthritis. This CDR3 has 15 amino acids. From germline, CDR1 is MGHDK and CDR2 SYGVNS. TCRdb's table, derived via immunoSEQ multiplex PCR, lists solely in-frame clones and lacks some. The sample records around 35,000 clones, around 95% being singletons. General study points: The pathogenic-like versus bulk T cell difference escaped Vbeta family analysis. CPL versus bulk CD4 samples: T cell genome counts differed by at least an order of magnitude.

In this sample, this clone turned up a few times. Antigen specificity is unknown. Germline and junction disagree at one end, which may indicate a read error. Other DNA sequences within the sample encode an identical CDR3. The chain couples TRBV25-1 to TRBJ1-6; 7 bases fit TRBD1. This clonotype originated in a human donor with juvenile idiopathic arthritis. The sample was CD4+ T cells from blood. The DNA for the CDR3 is TGTGCCAGCAGTTCCGAGGGACAGCTTAATTCCCCCCTCCACTTT. Translating it yields CASSSEGQLNSPLHF.